The 10 T cell receptor beta chains given below trace back to one sample, sequenced in a study of blood T cell repertoires in COVID-19. Repertoires were generated with immunoSEQ multiplex PCR, while TCRdb's copy carries only in-frame clones and drops some. The sample consists of about 400,000 clones, just under 90% of them appearing once. Input material: PBMCs or T cells enriched from blood (not recorded which). The receptors come from a woman younger than 45 who had recovered from COVID-19.

J is TRBJ1-4 and V is TRBV2; D is perhaps TRBD1 (5 bases). CDR3 length: 10 residues. Germline V lookup: CDR1 SNHLY, CDR2 FYNNEI. V was pared by 6 bases and J by 13 bases, with 9 bases between. CDR3 sequence: CASRGGGLFF. The CDR3 DNA reads TGTGCCAGCAGGGGGGGTGGACTGTTTTTT.

The rearrangement uses TRBV7-9 and TRBJ1-5, with 10 bases fitting TRBD1. This CDR3 has 15 amino acids. Germline CDR1 and CDR2: SEHNR and FQNEAQ (reference sequence). Germline trimming cut 2 bases from V and 5 bases from J; bases unmatched to any gene: 3. DNA of the CDR3: TGTGCCAGCAGCTTATGGGGGACAGGGGATCAGCCCCAGCATTTT. Amino acid sequence: CASSLWGTGDQPQHF.

This clone was seen a single time. V and J are TRBV6-4 and TRBJ2-3; the match to TRBD2 covers 13 bases. This CDR3 contains 16 residues. From germline, CDR1 is MRHNA and CDR2 SNTAGT. Trimming cost V 4 bases and J 4 bases; bases outside gene matches: 5. This CDR3 is CASSGPGTSGADTQYF. CDR3 bases: TGTGCCAGCAGTGGCCCCGGGACTAGCGGGGCAGATACGCAGTATTTT.

The chain couples TRBV6-2 or TRBV6-3 to TRBJ2-7, with 9 bases that match TRBD2. CDR3 length: 15 residues. Trimming removed 2 bases from V and 3 bases from J; junction bases left unmatched: 5. Germline CDR1 is MNHEY and CDR2 is SVGEGT. The CDR3 reads CASSYPRGGHYEQYF. DNA of the CDR3: TGTGCCAGCAGTTACCCGCGGGGGGGCCACTACGAGCAGTACTTC.

The chain uses TRBV6-2 or TRBV6-3 and TRBJ1-2; D is unresolved. From germline, CDR1 is MNHEY and CDR2 SVGEGT. The CDR3 has 14 amino acids. The V gene lost 2 bases and the J gene lost 6 bases, with 13 bases spanning the gap. CDR3 protein: CASSYDSRSNGYTF. DNA for the CDR3: TGTGCCAGCAGTTACGACTCCCGGAGCAATGGCTACACCTTC.

This sequence joins TRBV7-2 and TRBJ2-7; 10 nucleotides line up with TRBD2. This CDR3 spans 16 amino acids. Germline V CDR1 and CDR2: SGHTA, FQGNSA. Losses at the gene ends were 5 bases for V and 3 bases for J; bases not matched to a gene: 10. In DNA form, the CDR3 reads TGTGCCAGCAGCGTCGCGCTAGCGGGAGTAGGCTACGAGCAGTACTTC. It encodes CASSVALAGVGYEQYF.

A word on this clone: This same CDR3 is encoded by further DNA sequences in the sample. This chain uses TRBV5-1 with TRBJ2-2; D perhaps matches TRBD1 (6 bases). CDR1 and CDR2 from the germline V gene are SGHRS and YFSETQ. V lost 0 bases to trimming and J lost 4 bases, with 10 bases between them. The CDR3 extends over 15 amino acids. CDR3 protein: CASSLGGRGTGELFF. The CDR3 DNA reads as TGCGCCAGCAGCTTGGGGGGGCGCGGCACCGGGGAGCTGTTTTTT. The full variable domain, with the rest looked up from reference TRBV5-1 and TRBJ2-2, is KAGVTQTPRYLIKTRGQQVTLSCSPISGHRSVSWYQQTPGQGLQFLFEYFSETQRNKGNFPGRFSGRQFSNSRSEMNVSTLELGDSALYLCASSLGGRGTGELFFGEGSRLTVL.

The V gene is TRBV4-1, the J gene TRBJ1-1; weak D call: TRBD1 (5 bases). Germline V gene lookup returns CDR1 MGHRA and CDR2 YSYEKL. Trimming removed 4 bases at V and 3 bases at J, with 12 bases between. The CDR3 runs 14 residues. The CDR3 here is CASSPVWGDTEAFF. CDR3 sequence (DNA): TGCGCCAGCAGCCCAGTTTGGGGGGACACTGAAGCTTTCTTT.

The gene calls are TRBV19 and TRBJ1-1; possibly TRBD1 for D (6 bases). V lost 10 bases and J lost 2, with 23 bases in between. In germline, CDR1 is LNHDA, CDR2 SQIVND (reference sequence). The CDR3 is made up of 16 amino acids. This CDR3 is CATTYRGGGVNTEAFF. CDR3 nucleotides: TGTGCCACCACCTATAGGGGAGGGGGGGTCAACACTGAAGCTTTCTTT.

The rearrangement joins TRBV18 to TRBJ2-1; D gene unclear. Deletions cut 3 bases from V and 6 bases from J, with 9 bases between. The germline CDR1 and CDR2 sequences are KGHSH and LQKENI. This CDR3 has 13 residues. The CDR3 reads CASSPLAGNEQFF. The CDR3 DNA reads as TGTGCCAGCTCACCGCTTGCCGGCAATGAGCAGTTCTTC.